This T cell receptor beta chain was obtained from a study of cytomegalovirus exposure and HLA in healthy donors. Study results and limitations: TCR beta chains numbering some 150 were designated cytomegalovirus-associated.

The CDR3 length is 14 residues. This clone occurred once. Its antigen is unidentified. Only in-frame clones appear in the TCRdb table, and some are missing; sequencing was by immunoSEQ multiplex PCR. The repertoire includes under 200,000 clones, approximately 78% of them detected once, and roughly 1.2% sits in the top ten. The rearrangement links TRBV21-1 to TRBJ2-2; the table's D call TRBD2 went unverified against the DNA. TRBV21-1 corresponds to a pseudogene. Sequencing was done on a sample of PBMCs. The sequence was obtained from a woman in her thirties in good health and CMV-seronegative. For the CDR3, the DNA is TGTGCCAGCAGCAAAGACGGTGTTACCGGGGAGCTGTTTTTT. It specifies CASSKDGVTGELFF.